The 5 T cell receptor beta chains listed next were all sequenced from one sample in a study of blood T cell repertoires in COVID-19. TCRdb's table, derived via immunoSEQ multiplex PCR, lists solely in-frame clones and lacks some. The sample lists about 95,000 clones, about 89% occurring once. Sequencing was performed on peripheral blood. The receptors shown here come from a man in his 60s with COVID-19, enrolled during active disease.

The rearrangement uses TRBV11-3 and TRBJ2-4, with D possibly matching TRBD2 (5 bases). Per the germline V gene, CDR1 is SGHNT and CDR2 is YENEEA. Between the trimmed V and J ends, which lost 1 base and 7 bases, there was a span of 14 bases. The CDR3 runs 15 residues. In nucleotides, the CDR3 is TGTGCCAGCAGCTTAGGGAGGCCGGGCGATAACATTCAGTACTTC. Its protein is CASSLGRPGDNIQYF. Variable domain in full (rest from reference TRBV11-3 and TRBJ2-4): EAGVVQSPRYKIIEKKQPVAFWCNPISGHNTLYWYLQNLGQGPELLIRYENEEAVDDSQLPKDRFSAERLKGVDSTLKIQPAELGDSAVYLCASSLGRPGDNIQYFGAGTRLSVL.

The J gene is TRBJ1-2, the V gene TRBV7-9, with D tentatively TRBD1 (5 bases). Germline V gives CDR1 SEHNR, CDR2 FQNEAQ (reference sequence). Trimming removed 6 bases from V and 6 bases from J, with 17 bases in between. This CDR3 has 14 amino acids. CDR3 bases: TGTGCCAGCAGGGGGGGTCGGGGGGACGATGGCTACACCTTC. It specifies CASRGGRGDDGYTF. Drawing the rest from reference TRBV7-9 and TRBJ1-2, the complete variable domain is DTGVSQNPRHKITKRGQNVTFRCDPISEHNRLYWYRQTLGQGPEFLTYFQNEAQLEKSRLLSDRFSAERPKGSFSTLEIQRTEQGDSAMYLCASRGGRGDDGYTFGSGTRLTVV.

This clone was detected only once. This chain uses TRBV28 with TRBJ2-5; the D gene is possibly TRBD2 (6 bases). Germline-derived CDR1 and CDR2 are MDHEN and SYDVKM. The CDR3 is 16 amino acids. The V end lost 4 bases, the J end lost 5 bases, and 20 bases lay between the germline ends. Written as DNA, the CDR3 is TGTGCCAGCAGTTCCCCCGGAGGGGAGCGGAGGGAGACCCAGTACTTC. Translated: CASSSPGGERRETQYF.

This chain joins TRBV5-1 and TRBJ2-5; D might be TRBD1 (6 bases). The V end lost 0 bases, the J end lost 3 bases, and 12 bases lay between the germline ends. The CDR3 runs to 15 residues. Per germline, CDR1 SGHRS and CDR2 YFSETQ. The CDR3 sequence: CASSLVAGEEETQYF. CDR3 DNA sequence: TGCGCCAGCAGCTTGGTGGCAGGGGAAGAAGAGACCCAGTACTTC.

The chain has TRBV19 and TRBJ1-1; 8 bases map to TRBD1. V lost 4 bases, J lost 2 bases, and 3 bases stayed unmatched. The CDR3 length is 14 residues. CDR1 LNHDA and CDR2 SQIVND come from the germline V gene (reference sequence). The CDR3 bases are TGTGCCAGTAGTAGACAGGGGTTTAACACTGAAGCTTTCTTT. Translation: CASSRQGFNTEAFF.